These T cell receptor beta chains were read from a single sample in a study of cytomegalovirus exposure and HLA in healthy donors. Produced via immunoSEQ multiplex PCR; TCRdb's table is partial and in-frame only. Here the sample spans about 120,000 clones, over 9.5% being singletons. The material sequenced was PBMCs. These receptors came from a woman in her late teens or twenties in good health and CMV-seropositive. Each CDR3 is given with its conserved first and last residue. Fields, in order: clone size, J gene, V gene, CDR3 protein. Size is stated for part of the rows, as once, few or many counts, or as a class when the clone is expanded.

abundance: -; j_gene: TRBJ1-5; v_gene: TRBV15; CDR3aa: CATSRVAQPQHF
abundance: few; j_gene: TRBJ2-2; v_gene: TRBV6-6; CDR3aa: CASSGLKESGTGELFF
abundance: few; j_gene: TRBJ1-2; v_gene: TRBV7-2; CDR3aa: CASSLARFIYYGYTF
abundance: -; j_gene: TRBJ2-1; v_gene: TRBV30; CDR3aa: CAWSVTSGSWNEQFF
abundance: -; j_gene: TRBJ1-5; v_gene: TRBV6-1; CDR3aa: CASSDISQVWQPQHF
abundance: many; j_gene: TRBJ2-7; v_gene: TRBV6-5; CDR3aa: CASLRQGSYEQYF
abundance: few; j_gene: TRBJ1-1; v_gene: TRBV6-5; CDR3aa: CASFPRENTEAFF
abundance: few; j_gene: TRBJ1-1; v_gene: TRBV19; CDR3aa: CASSMSGFTEAFF
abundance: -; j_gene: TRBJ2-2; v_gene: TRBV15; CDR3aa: CATSRGRGGSTGELFF
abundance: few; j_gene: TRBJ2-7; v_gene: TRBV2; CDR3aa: CASSGTGGYEQYF
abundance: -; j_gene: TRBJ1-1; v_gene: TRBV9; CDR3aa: CASSVEGATEAFF
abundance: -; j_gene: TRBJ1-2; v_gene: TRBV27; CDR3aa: CASSPDSLTNYGYTF
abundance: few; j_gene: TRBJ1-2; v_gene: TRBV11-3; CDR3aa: CASSADRGGYTF
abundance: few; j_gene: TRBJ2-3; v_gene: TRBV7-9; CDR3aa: CASSPGSGRRTDTQYF
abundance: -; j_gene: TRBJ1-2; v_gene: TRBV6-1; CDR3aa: CATLANYGYTF
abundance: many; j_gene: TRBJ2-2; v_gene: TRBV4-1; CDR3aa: CASSDRGNTGELFF
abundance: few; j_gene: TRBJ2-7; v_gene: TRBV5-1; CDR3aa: CASRSVDEQYF
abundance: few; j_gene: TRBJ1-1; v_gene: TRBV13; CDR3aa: CASSSLTGGFTEAFF
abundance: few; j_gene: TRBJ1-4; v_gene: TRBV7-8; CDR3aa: CASSSVITAGNEKLFF
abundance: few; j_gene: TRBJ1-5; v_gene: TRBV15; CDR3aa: CATSRDQGSGQPQHF
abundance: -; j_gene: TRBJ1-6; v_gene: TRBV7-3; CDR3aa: CASSLDRMTPLHF
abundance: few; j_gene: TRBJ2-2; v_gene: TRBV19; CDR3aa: CASSASGELFF
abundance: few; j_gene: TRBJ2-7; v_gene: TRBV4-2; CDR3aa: CASSQDPGGIYEQYF
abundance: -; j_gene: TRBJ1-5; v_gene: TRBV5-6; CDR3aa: CASSQGQGNQPQHF
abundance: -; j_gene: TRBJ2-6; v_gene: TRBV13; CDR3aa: CASRHSGANVLTF
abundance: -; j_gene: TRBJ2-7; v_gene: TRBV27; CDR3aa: CASQKSGPPGYEQYF
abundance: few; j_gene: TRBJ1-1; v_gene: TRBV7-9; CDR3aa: CASSPPRTGTGAEAFF
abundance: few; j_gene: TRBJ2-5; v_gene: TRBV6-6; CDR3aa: CASSYRGYQETQYF
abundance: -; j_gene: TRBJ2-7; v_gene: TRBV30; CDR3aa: CAWSTYREPGREQYF
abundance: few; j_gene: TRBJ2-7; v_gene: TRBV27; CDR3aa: CASSPGNSYEQYF
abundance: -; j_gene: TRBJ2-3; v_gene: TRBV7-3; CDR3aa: CASSLALAADTQYF